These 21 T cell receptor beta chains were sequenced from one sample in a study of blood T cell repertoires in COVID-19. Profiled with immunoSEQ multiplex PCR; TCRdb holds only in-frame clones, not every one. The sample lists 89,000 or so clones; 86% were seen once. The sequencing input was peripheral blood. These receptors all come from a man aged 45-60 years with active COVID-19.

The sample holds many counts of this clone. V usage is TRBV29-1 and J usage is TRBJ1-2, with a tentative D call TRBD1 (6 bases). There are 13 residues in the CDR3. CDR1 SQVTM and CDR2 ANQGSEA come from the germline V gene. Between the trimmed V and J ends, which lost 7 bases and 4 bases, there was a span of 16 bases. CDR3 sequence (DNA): TGCAGCGCCGAGGACAGAGAGAGCTATGGCTACACCTTC. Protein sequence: CSAEDRESYGYTF.

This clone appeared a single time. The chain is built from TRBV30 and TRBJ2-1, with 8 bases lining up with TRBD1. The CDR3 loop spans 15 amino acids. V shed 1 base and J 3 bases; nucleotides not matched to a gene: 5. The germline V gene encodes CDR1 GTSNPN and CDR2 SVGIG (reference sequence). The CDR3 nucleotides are TGTGCCTGGAGTGGGGCGACAGGGGTCTACAATGAGCAGTTCTTC. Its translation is CAWSGATGVYNEQFF.

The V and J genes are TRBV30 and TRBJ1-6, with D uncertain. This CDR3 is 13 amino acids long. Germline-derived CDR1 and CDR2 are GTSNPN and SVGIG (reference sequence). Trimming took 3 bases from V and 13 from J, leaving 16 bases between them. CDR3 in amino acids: CAWSLDGPGPLHF. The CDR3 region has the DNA TGTGCCTGGAGCCTGGACGGTCCGGGGCCCCTCCACTTT. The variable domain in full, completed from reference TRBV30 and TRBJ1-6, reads SQTIHQWPATLVQPVGSPLSLECTVEGTSNPNLYWYRQAAGRGLQLLFYSVGIGQISSEVPQNLSASRPQDRQFILSSKKLLLSDSGFYLCAWSLDGPGPLHFGNGTRLTVT.

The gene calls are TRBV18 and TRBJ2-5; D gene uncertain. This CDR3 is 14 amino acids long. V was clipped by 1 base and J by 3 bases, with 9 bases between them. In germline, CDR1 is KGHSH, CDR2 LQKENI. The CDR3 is CASSPRSREETQYF. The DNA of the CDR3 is TGTGCCAGCTCACCACGTTCTCGGGAAGAGACCCAGTACTTC.

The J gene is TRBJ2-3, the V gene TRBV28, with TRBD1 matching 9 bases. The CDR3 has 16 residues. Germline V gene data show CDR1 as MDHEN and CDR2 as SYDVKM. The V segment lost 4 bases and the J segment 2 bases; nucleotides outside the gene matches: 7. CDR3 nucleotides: TGTGCCAGCAGTTCCCCCCGGGACAGGGCCACAGATACGCAGTATTTT. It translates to CASSSPRDRATDTQYF.

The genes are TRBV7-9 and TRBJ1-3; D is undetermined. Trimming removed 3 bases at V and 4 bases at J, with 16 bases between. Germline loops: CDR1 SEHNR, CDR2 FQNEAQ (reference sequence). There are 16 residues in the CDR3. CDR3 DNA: TGTGCCAGCAGCTTTGCCTGGGCAGAGCCCGGAAACACCATATATTTT. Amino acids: CASSFAWAEPGNTIYF.

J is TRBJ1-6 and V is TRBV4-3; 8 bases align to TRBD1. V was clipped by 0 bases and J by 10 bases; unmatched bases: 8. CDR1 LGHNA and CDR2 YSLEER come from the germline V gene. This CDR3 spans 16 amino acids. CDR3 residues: CASSQDRTGRGSPLHF. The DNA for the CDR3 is TGCGCCAGCAGCCAAGATAGGACAGGGCGGGGGTCACCCCTCCACTTT.

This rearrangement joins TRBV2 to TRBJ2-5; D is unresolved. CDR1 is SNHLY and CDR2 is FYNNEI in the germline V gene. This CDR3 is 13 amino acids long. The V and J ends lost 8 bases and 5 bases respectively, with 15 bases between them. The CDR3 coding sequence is TGTGCCAGCCTTTCGGGTGAGATTGAGACCCAGTACTTC. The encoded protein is CASLSGEIETQYF.

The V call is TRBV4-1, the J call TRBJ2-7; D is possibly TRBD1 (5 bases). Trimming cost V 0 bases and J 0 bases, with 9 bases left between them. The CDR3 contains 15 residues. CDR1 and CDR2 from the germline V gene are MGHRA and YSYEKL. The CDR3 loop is CASSQDDSSSYEQYF. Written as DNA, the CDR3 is TGCGCCAGCAGCCAAGACGACAGCAGCTCCTACGAGCAGTACTTC.

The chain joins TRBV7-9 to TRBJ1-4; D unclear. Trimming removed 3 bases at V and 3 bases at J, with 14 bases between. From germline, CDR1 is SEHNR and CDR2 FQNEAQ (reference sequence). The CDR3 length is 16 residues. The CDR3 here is CASSFSLLGANEKLFF. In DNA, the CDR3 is TGTGCCAGCAGCTTCAGCCTCCTCGGGGCTAATGAAAAACTGTTTTTT.

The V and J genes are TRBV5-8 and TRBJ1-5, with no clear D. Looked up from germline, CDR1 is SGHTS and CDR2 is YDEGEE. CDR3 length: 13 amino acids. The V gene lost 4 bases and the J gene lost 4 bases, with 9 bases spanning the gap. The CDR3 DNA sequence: TGTGCCAGCAGCCTGGACGGGAATCAGCCCCAGCATTTT. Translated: CASSLDGNQPQHF.

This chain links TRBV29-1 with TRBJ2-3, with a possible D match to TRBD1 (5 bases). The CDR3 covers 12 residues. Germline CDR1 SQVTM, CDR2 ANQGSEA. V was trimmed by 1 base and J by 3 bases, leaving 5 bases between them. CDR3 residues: CSVEGQTDTQYF. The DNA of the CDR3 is TGCAGCGTTGAAGGACAGACAGATACGCAGTATTTT.

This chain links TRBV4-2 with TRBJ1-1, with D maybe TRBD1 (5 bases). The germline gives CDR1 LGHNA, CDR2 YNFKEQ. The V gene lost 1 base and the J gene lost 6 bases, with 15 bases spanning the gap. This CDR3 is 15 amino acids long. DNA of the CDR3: TGTGCCAGCAGCCAAGTCCAGGGCAATTTCCCTGAAGCTTTCTTT. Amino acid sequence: CASSQVQGNFPEAFF.

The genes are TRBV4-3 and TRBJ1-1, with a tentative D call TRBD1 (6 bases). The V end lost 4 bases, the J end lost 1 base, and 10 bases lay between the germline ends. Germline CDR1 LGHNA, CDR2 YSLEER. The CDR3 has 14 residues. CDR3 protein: CASSRGGTNTEAFF. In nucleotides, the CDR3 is TGCGCCAGCAGCCGAGGGGGAACGAACACTGAAGCTTTCTTT.

The CDR3 is CATSGTGGTNEAFF. CDR3 in DNA: TGTGCCACCAGTGGGACAGGGGGGACAAATGAAGCTTTCTTT. The rearrangement joins TRBV24-1 to TRBJ1-1, with 10 bases identical to TRBD1. The V segment lost 5 bases and the J segment 7 bases; nucleotides outside the gene matches: 6. The CDR3 covers 14 residues. CDR1 and CDR2 (germline): KGHDR, SFDVKD.

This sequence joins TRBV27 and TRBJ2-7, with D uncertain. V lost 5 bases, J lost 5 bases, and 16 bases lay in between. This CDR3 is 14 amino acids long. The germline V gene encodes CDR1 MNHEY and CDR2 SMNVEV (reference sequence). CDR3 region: CASSPKSHADEQYF. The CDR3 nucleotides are TGTGCCAGCAGTCCCAAAAGTCATGCAGACGAGCAGTACTTC.

CDR3: CASSLGQGKEKLFF. CDR3 DNA: TGCGCCAGCAGCTTGGGACAGGGGAAAGAAAAACTGTTTTTT. V is TRBV5-1 and J is TRBJ1-4, with 8 bases fitting TRBD1. This CDR3 has 14 residues. Germline-derived CDR1 and CDR2 are SGHRS and YFSETQ. V lost 0 bases to trimming and J lost 8 bases; unmatched junction nucleotides: 3.

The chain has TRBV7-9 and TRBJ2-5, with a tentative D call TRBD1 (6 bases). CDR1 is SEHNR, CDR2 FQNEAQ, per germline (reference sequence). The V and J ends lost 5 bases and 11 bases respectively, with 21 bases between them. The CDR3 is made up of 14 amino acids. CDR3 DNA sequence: TGTGCCAGCAGCCAGCCAGCCAGGGGTCCCAATCAGTACTTC. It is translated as CASSQPARGPNQYF.

In DNA, the CDR3 is TGTGCCAGCAGTGGAGGGCTGGGGCAGCCCCAGCATTTT. Translating it yields CASSGGLGQPQHF. The genes are TRBV2 and TRBJ1-5; D gene ambiguous. The CDR3 runs 13 residues. The V end was cut by 4 bases, the J end by 7 bases, with 11 bases between. Germline V gives CDR1 SNHLY, CDR2 FYNNEI.

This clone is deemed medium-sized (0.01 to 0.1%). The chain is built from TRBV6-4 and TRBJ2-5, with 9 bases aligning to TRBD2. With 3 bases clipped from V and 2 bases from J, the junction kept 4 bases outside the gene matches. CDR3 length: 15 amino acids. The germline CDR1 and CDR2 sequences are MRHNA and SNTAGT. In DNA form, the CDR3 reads TGTGCCAGCAGTGAAAGAGCGGGAGGTCAAGAGACCCAGTACTTC. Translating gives CASSERAGGQETQYF.

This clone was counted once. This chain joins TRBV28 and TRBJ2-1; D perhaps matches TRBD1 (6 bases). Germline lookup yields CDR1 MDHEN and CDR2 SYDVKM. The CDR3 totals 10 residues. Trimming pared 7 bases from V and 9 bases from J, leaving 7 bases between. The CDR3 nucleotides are TGTGCCAGCAAAGGGGGTGAGCAGTTCTTC. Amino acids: CASKGGEQFF.